The rows below give T cell receptor beta chains drawn from one sample of a study of control samples from healthy donors and cancer patients. Sequencing was performed with immunoSEQ multiplex PCR; in TCRdb, only in-frame clones are kept and a portion is missing. This table holds 100,000 to 150,000 clones, about nine tenths found once. The sample comprised blood. These receptors all stem from a man aged 40-49 years in good health. CDR3s leave out the opening cysteine and the closing phenylalanine or tryptophan.

CDR3 length: 14; V gene: TRBV6-5; J gene: TRBJ2-1; CDR3 protein: ASSYRLAGERNEQF
CDR3 length: 11; V gene: TRBV5-1; J gene: TRBJ2-1; CDR3 protein: ASSLGEGDEQF
CDR3 length: 14; V gene: TRBV5-1; J gene: TRBJ2-5; CDR3 protein: ASSLNSGTGQETQY
CDR3 length: 14; V gene: TRBV9; J gene: TRBJ2-7; CDR3 protein: ASSPSGGGNSYEQY
CDR3 length: 12; V gene: TRBV7-9; J gene: TRBJ1-2; CDR3 protein: ASSSDRGGYGYT
CDR3 length: 13; V gene: TRBV9; J gene: TRBJ2-3; CDR3 protein: ASSVNTAGTDTQY
CDR3 length: 13; V gene: TRBV5-1; J gene: TRBJ2-5; CDR3 protein: ASSFGQGPPETQY
CDR3 length: 14; V gene: TRBV27; J gene: TRBJ2-7; CDR3 protein: ASSPTGGQGSYEQY
CDR3 length: 12; V gene: TRBV11-2; J gene: TRBJ2-2; CDR3 protein: ASSSITFTGELF
CDR3 length: 12; V gene: TRBV30; J gene: TRBJ2-3; CDR3 protein: AWSTSGGAGTQY
CDR3 length: 11; V gene: TRBV5-6; J gene: TRBJ2-1; CDR3 protein: ASSLGGGDEQF
CDR3 length: 11; V gene: TRBV12-3/TRBV12-4; J gene: TRBJ1-1; CDR3 protein: ASSLREGTEAF
CDR3 length: 11; V gene: TRBV14; J gene: TRBJ2-7; CDR3 protein: ASSQRGSYEQY
CDR3 length: 13; V gene: TRBV5-1; J gene: TRBJ2-5; CDR3 protein: ACRQGAPIQETQY
CDR3 length: 11; V gene: TRBV7-3; J gene: TRBJ1-2; CDR3 protein: ASSPQPNYGYT
CDR3 length: 13; V gene: TRBV24-1; J gene: TRBJ2-2; CDR3 protein: ATSRLAGGSGELF
CDR3 length: 11; V gene: TRBV3-1/TRBV3-2; J gene: TRBJ1-1; CDR3 protein: ASRDRGDTEAF
CDR3 length: 13; V gene: TRBV5-5; J gene: TRBJ2-3; CDR3 protein: ASSLWGRVADTQY
CDR3 length: 10; V gene: TRBV28; J gene: TRBJ1-1; CDR3 protein: ASSFQGAEAF
CDR3 length: 11; V gene: TRBV29-1; J gene: TRBJ2-7; CDR3 protein: SVPGPKPYEQY